This paragraph reports one T cell receptor beta chain. CDR3 length equals 17 residues. Germline V lookup: CDR1 GTSNPN, CDR2 SVGIG (reference sequence). V was pared by 4 bases and J by 5 bases, with 23 bases between. This sample is part of a study of blood T cell repertoires in COVID-19. This table comes from immunoSEQ multiplex PCR, and its TCRdb copy is limited to in-frame clones, with some not included. The sample carries roughly 180,000 clones, about four fifths recorded once. The clonotype was recovered from a woman in her forties with COVID-19, enrolled during active disease. Input material: peripheral blood. J is TRBJ2-2 and V is TRBV30; D perhaps matches TRBD2 (5 bases). The CDR3 is CAWTRLREAKSTGELFF. DNA for the CDR3: TGTGCCTGGACACGGCTCCGGGAAGCGAAGAGTACCGGGGAGCTGTTTTTT.